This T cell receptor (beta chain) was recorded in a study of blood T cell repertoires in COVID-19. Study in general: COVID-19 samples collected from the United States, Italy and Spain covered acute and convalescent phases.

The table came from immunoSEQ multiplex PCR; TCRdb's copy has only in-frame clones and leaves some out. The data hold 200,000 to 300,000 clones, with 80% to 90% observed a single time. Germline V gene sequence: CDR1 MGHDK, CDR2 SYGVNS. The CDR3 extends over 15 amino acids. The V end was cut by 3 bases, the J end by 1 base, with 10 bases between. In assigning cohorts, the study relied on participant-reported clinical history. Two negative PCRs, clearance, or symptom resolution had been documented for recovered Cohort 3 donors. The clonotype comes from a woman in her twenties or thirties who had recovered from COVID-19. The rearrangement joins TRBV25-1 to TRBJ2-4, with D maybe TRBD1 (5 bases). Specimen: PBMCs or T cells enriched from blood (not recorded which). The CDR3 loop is CASSDDREAKNIQYF. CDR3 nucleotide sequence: TGTGCCAGCAGTGACGACAGAGAGGCCAAAAACATTCAGTACTTC.